This TCR beta chain was identified in a study of identical twins. Each donor (without exception) was a healthy Caucasian. About this clonotype: The target antigen is unknown.

Each CDR3 protein gets one entry after TCRdb re-called the 5' RACE reads with MiXCR. The sample gives 450,000 to 650,000 distinct CDR3 sequences, 13% to 15% of which show up once; about 0.47% is in the top ten. Regarding the study as a whole: Twin pairs' shared out-of-frame alpha sequences were enriched in low generation probability. Surplus twin overlap in beta out-of-frame sequences was less pronounced.

The sample also formed part of further work on yellow fever vaccine responses in identical twins.

The sequenced sample consisted of CD4+ T cells sorted from blood. This TCR derives from a woman aged 18 to 35 in good health.

The CDR3 region has the DNA TGTGCCAGCAGCTGGAGAGGGACCTCGGACACCGGGGAGCTGTTTTTT. Amino acid sequence: CASSWRGTSDTGELFF. The genes are TRBV5-6 and TRBJ2-2; D possibly matches TRBD1 or TRBD2 (5 bases each). V was cut by 3 bases and J by 3 bases, with 15 bases left in between. From germline, CDR1 is SGHDT and CDR2 YYEEEE. This CDR3 contains 16 residues.